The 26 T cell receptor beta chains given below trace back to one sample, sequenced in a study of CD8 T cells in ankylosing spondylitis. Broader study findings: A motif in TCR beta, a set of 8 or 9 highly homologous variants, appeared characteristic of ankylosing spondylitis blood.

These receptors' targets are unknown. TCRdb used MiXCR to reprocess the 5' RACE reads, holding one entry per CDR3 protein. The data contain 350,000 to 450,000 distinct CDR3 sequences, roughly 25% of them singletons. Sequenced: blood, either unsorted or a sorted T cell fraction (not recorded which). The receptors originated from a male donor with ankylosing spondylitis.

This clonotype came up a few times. The CDR3, as DNA: TGTGCCAGCAGTTACGGGTTCCAGGGGGGGGCCAAAAACATTCAGTACTTC. It translates to CASSYGFQGGAKNIQYF. The V call is TRBV6-5, the J call TRBJ2-4; possibly TRBD1 or TRBD2 for D (7 bases each). The CDR3 runs to 17 residues. Germline CDR1 MNHEY, CDR2 SVGAGI. Trimming cost V 2 bases and J 1 base, with 15 bases left between them.

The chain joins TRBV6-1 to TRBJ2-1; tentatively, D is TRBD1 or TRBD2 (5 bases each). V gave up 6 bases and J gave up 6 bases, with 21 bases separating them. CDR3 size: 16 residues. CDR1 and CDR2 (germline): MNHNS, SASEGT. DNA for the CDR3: TGTGCCAGCAGCCCGGCGGGCGGGCTCACAGGCAATGAGCAGTTCTTC. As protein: CASSPAGGLTGNEQFF.

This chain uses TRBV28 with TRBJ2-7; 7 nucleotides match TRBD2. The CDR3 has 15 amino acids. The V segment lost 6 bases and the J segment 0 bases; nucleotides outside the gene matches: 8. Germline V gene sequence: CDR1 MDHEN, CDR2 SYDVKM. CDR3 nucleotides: TGTGCCAGCAGCGGGAGGAGATCTAACTCCTACGAGCAGTACGTC. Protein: CASSGRRSNSYEQYV.

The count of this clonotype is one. The CDR3 sequence is CASSLAAGTRADTQYF. The DNA of the CDR3 is TGTGCCAGCAGTTTAGCAGCAGGGACGAGGGCAGATACGCAGTATTTT. The chain combines TRBV12-3 or TRBV12-4 with TRBJ2-3, with D perhaps given as TRBD1 or TRBD2 (5 bases each). The CDR3 totals 16 residues. V was trimmed by 0 bases and J by 4 bases, leaving 14 bases between them.

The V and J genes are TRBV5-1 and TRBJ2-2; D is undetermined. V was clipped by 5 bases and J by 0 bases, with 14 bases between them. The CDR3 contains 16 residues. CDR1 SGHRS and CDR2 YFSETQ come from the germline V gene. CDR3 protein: CASRYLGPANTGELFF. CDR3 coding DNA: TGCGCCAGCAGGTATCTCGGACCCGCGAACACCGGGGAGCTGTTTTTT.

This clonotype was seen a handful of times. As DNA, the CDR3 is TGTGCCACCAGTGAGGGAACCGAAAACACCATATATTTT. Protein: CATSEGTENTIYF. J is TRBJ1-3 and V is TRBV24-1; D remains ambiguous. The CDR3 runs to 13 residues. Trimming shortened V by 4 bases and J by 6 bases, and 9 bases separated the two germline ends. Germline CDR1 and CDR2: KGHDR and SFDVKD.

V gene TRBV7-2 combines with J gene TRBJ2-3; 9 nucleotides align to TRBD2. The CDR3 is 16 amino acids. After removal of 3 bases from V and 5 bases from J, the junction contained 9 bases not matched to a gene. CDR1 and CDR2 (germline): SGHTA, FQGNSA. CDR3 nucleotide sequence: TGTGCCAGCAGCTTTTCCGGGACTAGCTTTGGAGATACGCAGTATTTT. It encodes CASSFSGTSFGDTQYF. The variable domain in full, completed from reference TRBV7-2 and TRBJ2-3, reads GAGVSQSPSNKVTEKGKDVELRCDPISGHTALYWYRQSLGQGLEFLIYFQGNSAPDKSGLPSDRFSAERTGGSVSTLTIQRTQQEDSAVYLCASSFSGTSFGDTQYFGPGTRLTVL.

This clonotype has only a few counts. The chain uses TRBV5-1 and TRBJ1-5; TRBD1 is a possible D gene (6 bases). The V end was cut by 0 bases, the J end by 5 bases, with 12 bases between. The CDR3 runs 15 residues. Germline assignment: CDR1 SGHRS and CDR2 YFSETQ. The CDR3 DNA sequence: TGCGCCAGCAGCTTGGAGGGGGAGCTCCATCAGCCCCAGCATTTT. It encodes CASSLEGELHQPQHF.

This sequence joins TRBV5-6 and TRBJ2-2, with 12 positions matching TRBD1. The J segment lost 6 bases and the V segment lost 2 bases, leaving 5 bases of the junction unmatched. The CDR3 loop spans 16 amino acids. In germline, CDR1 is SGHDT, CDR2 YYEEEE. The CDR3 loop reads CASSFSGQGAPGELFF. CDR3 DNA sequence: TGTGCCAGCAGCTTCTCGGGACAGGGGGCGCCCGGGGAGCTGTTTTTT. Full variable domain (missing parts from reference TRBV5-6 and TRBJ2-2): DAGVTQSPTHLIKTRGQQVTLRCSPKSGHDTVSWYQQALGQGPQFIFQYYEEEERQRGNFPDRFSGHQFPNYSSELNVNALLLGDSALYLCASSFSGQGAPGELFFGEGSRLTVL.

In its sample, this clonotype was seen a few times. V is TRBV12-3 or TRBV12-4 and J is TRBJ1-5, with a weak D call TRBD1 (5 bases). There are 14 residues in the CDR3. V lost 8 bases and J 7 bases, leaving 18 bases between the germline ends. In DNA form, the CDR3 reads TGTGCCAGCCGCCCCCGCGGGGGTGACCAGCCCCAGCATTTT. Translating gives CASRPRGGDQPQHF.

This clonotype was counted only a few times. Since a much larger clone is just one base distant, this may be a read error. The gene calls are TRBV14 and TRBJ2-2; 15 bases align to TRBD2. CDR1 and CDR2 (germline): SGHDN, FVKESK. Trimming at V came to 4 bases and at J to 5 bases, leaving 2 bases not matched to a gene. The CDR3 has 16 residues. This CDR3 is CASSRGLAGGTGELFF. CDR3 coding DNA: TGTGCCAGCAGCCGAGGACTAGCGGGAGGGACCGGGGAGCTGTTTTTT.

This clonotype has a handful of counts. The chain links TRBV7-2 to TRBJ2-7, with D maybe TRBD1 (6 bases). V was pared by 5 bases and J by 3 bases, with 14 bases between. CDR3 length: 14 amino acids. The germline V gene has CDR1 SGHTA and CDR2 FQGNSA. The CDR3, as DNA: TGTGCCAGCAGCATCCGGACAGATTTCTACGAGCAGTACTTC. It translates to CASSIRTDFYEQYF.

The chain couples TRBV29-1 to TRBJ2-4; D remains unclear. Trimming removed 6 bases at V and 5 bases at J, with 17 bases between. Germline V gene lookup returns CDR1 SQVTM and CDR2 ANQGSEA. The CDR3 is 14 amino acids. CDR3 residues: CSVTGLKSENIQYF. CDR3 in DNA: TGCAGCGTCACGGGTCTTAAGTCAGAAAACATTCAGTACTTC.

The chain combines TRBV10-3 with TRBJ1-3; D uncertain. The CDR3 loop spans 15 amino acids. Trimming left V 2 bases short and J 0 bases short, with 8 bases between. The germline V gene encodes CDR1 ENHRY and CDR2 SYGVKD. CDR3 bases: TGTGCCATCAGTGAGCGAGCAGTCTCTGGAAACACCATATATTTT. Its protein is CAISERAVSGNTIYF.

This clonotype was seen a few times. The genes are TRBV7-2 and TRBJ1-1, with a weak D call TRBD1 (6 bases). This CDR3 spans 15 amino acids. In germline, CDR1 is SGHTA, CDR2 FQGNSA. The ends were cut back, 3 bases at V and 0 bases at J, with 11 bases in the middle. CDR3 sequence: CASSFSGQLNTEAFF. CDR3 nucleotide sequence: TGTGCCAGCAGCTTCAGCGGACAGTTGAACACTGAAGCTTTCTTT.

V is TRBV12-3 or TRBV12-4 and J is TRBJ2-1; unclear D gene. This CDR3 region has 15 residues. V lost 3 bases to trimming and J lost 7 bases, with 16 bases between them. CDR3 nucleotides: TGTGCCAGCAGTTTTATGTACGAGCGCAGAAATGAGCAGTTCTTC. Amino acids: CASSFMYERRNEQFF.

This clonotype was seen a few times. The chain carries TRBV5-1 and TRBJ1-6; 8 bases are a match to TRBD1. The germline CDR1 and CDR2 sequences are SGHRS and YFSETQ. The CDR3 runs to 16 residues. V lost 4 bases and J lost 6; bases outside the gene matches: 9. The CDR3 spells CASSPLTGVSNSPLHF. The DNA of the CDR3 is TGCGCCAGCAGCCCCCTGACAGGGGTTAGTAATTCACCCCTCCACTTT. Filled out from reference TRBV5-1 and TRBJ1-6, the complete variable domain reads KAGVTQTPRYLIKTRGQQVTLSCSPISGHRSVSWYQQTPGQGLQFLFEYFSETQRNKGNFPGRFSGRQFSNSRSEMNVSTLELGDSALYLCASSPLTGVSNSPLHFGNGTRLTVT.

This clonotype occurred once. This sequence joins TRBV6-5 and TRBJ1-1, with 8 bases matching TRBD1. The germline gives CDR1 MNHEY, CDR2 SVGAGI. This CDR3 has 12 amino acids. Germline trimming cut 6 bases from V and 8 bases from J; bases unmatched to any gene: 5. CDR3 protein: CASSLRQGEAFF. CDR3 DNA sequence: TGTGCCAGCAGCCTCCGACAGGGGGAAGCTTTCTTT.

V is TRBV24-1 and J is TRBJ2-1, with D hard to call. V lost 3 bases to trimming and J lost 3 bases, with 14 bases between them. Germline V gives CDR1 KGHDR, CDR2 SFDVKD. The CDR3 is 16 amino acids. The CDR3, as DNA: TGTGCCACCAGTGATGAAGGACCGGAAGGCTACAATGAGCAGTTCTTC. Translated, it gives CATSDEGPEGYNEQFF.

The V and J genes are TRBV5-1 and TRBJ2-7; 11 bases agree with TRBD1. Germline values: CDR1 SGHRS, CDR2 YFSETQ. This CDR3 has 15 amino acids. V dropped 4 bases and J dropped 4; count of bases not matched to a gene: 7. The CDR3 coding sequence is TGCGCCAGCAGCGTAGGGACAGGGGGAGGGTACGAGCAGTACTTC. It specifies CASSVGTGGGYEQYF.

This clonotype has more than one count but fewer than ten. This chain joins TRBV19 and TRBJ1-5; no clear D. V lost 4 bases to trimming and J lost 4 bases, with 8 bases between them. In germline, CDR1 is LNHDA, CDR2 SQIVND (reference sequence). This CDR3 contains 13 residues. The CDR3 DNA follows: TGTGCCAGTAGTAGCGGAAGGAATCAGCCCCAGCATTTT. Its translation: CASSSGRNQPQHF.

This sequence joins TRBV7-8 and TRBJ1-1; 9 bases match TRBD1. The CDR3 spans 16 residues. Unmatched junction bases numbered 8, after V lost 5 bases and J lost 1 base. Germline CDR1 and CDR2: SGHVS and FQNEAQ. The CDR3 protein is CASSRGDRDSNTEAFF. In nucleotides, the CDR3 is TGTGCCAGCAGCCGAGGGGACAGGGATTCGAACACTGAAGCTTTCTTT. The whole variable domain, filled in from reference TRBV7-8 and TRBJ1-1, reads GAGVSQSPRYKVAKRGQDVALRCDPISGHVSLFWYQQALGQGPEFLTYFQNEAQLDKSGLPSDRFFAERPEGSVSTLKIQRTQQEDSAVYLCASSRGDRDSNTEAFFGQGTRLTVV.

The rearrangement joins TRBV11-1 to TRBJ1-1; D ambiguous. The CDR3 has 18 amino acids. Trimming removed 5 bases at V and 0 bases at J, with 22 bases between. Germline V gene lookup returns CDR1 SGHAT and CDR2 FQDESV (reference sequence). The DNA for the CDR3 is TGTGCCAGCAGCGAAAGGGCGGGTGTCGGAACAATGAACACTGAAGCTTTCTTT. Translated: CASSERAGVGTMNTEAFF.

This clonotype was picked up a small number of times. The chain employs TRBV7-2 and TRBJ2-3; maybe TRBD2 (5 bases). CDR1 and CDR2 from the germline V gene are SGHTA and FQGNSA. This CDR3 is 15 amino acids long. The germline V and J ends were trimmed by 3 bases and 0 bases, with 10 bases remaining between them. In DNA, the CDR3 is TGTGCCAGCAGCTTTGGCGGACTTAGCACAGATACGCAGTATTTT. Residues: CASSFGGLSTDTQYF. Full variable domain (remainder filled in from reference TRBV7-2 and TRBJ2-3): GAGVSQSPSNKVTEKGKDVELRCDPISGHTALYWYRQSLGQGLEFLIYFQGNSAPDKSGLPSDRFSAERTGGSVSTLTIQRTQQEDSAVYLCASSFGGLSTDTQYFGPGTRLTVL.

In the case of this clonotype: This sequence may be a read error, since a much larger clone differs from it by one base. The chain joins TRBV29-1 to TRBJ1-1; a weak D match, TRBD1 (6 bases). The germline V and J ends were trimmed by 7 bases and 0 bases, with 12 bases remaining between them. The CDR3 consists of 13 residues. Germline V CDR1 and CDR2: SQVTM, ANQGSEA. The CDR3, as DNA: TGCAGCGCTTGTACAGGGCTGAACACTGAAGCTTTCTTT. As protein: CSACTGLNTEAFF.

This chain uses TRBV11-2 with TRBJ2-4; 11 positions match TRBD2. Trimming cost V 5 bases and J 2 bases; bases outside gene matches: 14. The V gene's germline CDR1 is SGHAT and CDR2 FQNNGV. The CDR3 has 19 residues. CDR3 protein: CASSLIAGGSKETKNIQYF. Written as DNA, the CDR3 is TGTGCCAGCAGCCTTATAGCGGGAGGGTCCAAAGAGACCAAAAACATTCAGTACTTC.